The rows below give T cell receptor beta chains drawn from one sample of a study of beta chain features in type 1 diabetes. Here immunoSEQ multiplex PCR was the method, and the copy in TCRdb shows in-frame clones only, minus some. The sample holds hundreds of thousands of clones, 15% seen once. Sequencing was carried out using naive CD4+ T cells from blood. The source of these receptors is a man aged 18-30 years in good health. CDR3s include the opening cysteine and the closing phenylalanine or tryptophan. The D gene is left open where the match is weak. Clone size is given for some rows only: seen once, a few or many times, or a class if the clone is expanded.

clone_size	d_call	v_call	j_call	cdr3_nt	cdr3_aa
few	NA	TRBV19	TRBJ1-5	TGTGCCAGCAGCCGGGAGGGAAGGGGGGGCAATCAGCCCCAGCATTTT	CASSREGRGGNQPQHF
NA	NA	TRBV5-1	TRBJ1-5	TGCGCCAGCAGCTTGGCGGGGAATAGCAATCAGCCCCAGCATTTT	CASSLAGNSNQPQHF
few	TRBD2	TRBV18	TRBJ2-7	TGTGCCAGCTCAGTGGCTAGCGGTACCCCCTACGAGCAGTACTTC	CASSVASGTPYEQYF
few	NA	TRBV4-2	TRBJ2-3	TGTGCCAGCAGCCAAGATAAAGGGAGGAGCACAGATACGCAGTATTTT	CASSQDKGRSTDTQYF
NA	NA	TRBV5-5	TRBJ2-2	TGTGCCAGCAGCTTGACCGTTAAGCTGGGCGGGGAGCTGTTTTTT	CASSLTVKLGGELFF
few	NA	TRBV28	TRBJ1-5	TGTGCCAGCAGAACCACGGGGGGGCTGGGCAATCAGCCCCAGCATTTT	CASRTTGGLGNQPQHF
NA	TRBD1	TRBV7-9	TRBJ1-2	TGTGCCAGCAGCCGGACAGGGGGCTTCCATGGCTACACCTTC	CASSRTGGFHGYTF
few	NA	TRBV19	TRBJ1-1	TGTGCCAGTACCCTCGGAGGGGTCACTGAAGCTTTCTTT	CASTLGGVTEAFF
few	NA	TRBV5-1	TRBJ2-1	TGCGCCAGCAGCTTTTCCGCCTACAATGAGCAGTTCTTC	CASSFSAYNEQFF
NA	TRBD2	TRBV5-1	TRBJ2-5	TGCGCCAGCAGCTCCCAGCGGGGAGGCCAGACCCAGTACTTC	CASSSQRGGQTQYF
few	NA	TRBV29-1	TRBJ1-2	TGCAGCGTTCCTACGGCGGGTCGGTATGGCTACACCTTC	CSVPTAGRYGYTF
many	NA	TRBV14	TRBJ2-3	TGTGCCAGCAGCCCCCTAGCCACAGATACGCAGTATTTT	CASSPLATDTQYF
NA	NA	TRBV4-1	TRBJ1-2	TGCGCCACTCGGGACCCGGCTAGCTATGGCTACACCTTC	CATRDPASYGYTF
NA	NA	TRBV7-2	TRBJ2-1	TGTGCCAGCAGCTTAAACTTCCGTCAACGCGAGTTCTTC	CASSLNFRQREFF
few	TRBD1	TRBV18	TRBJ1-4	TGTGCCAGCTCACTACAGGGGCCACTGTTTTTT	CASSLQGPLFF
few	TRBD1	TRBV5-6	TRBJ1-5	TGTGCCAGCAGCTTGGCGGGGACAGGTTATCAGCCCCAGCATTTT	CASSLAGTGYQPQHF
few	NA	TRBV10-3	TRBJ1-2	TGTGCCATCAGTGAGGTGACAACTGGCTACACCTTC	CAISEVTTGYTF
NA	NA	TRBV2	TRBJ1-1	TGTGCCAGCGTTGGCACGACGATGAACACTGAAGCTTTCTTT	CASVGTTMNTEAFF
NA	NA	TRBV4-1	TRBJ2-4	TGCGCCAGCAGCCAAGTAGCGCCCTCCCAAAACATTCAGTACTTC	CASSQVAPSQNIQYF
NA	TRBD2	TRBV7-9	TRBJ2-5	TGTGCCAGCAGCCTCCCGGGACTAGCGGGCGAGACCCAGTACTTC	CASSLPGLAGETQYF
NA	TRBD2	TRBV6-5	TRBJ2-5	TGTGCCAGCAGGGCTAGCGGGAGGGAGACCCAGTACTTC	CASRASGRETQYF
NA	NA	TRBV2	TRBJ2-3	TGTGCCAGCAGTGAAGTCGAGACCACAGATACGCAGTATTTT	CASSEVETTDTQYF
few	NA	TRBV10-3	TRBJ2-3	TGTGCCATCAGTGAGTGGATGATAGGCACAGATACGCAGTATTTT	CAISEWMIGTDTQYF
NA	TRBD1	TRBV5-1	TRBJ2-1	TGCGCCAGCAGCCCCCCCGGGACAGGGGGCACTGAGCAGTTCTTC	CASSPPGTGGTEQFF
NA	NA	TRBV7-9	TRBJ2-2	TGTGCCAGCAGCTCCGGATTGCTAAACACCGGGGAGCTGTTTTTT	CASSSGLLNTGELFF
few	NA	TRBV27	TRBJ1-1	TGTGCCAGCAGTTTATCGGTAGGGGTCGACACTGAAGCTTTCTTT	CASSLSVGVDTEAFF
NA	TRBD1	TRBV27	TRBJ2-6	TGTGCCAGCAGGATGGGACAGCCAACCCTCTCTGGGGCCAACGTCCTGACTTTC	CASRMGQPTLSGANVLTF
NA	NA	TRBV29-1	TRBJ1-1	TGCAGCGGGGCCGGGACAACAGCTGAAGCTTTCTTT	CSGAGTTAEAFF
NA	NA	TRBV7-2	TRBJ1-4	TGTGCCAGCAGCTTAGAGGCAGGAGAAAAACTGTTTTTT	CASSLEAGEKLFF
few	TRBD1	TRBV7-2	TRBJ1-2	TGTGCCAGCAGCCAGGACAGGAACTATGGCTACACCTTC	CASSQDRNYGYTF
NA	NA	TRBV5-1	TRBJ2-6	TGCGCCAGCAGCTTGAGGCAGGGAGCGGCTGGGGCCAACGTCCTGACTTTC	CASSLRQGAAGANVLTF
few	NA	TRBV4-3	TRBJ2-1	TGCGCCAGCAGCCAAGATAGCAGGTCCAACAATGAGCAGTTCTTC	CASSQDSRSNNEQFF
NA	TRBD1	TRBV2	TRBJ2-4	TGTGCCATTGACAGGGTTACCAAAAACATTCAGTACTTC	CAIDRVTKNIQYF
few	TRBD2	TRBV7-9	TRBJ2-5	TGTGCCAGCAGCTTAGATGGGAGCGGGGGCAGAGAGACCCAGTACTTC	CASSLDGSGGRETQYF
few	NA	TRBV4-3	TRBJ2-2	TGCGCCAGCAGCCAAGTTTCGCTCAGGGGCATGACCGGGGAGCTGTTTTTT	CASSQVSLRGMTGELFF
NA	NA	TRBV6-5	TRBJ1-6	TGTGCCAGCAGTTACTTTCCAGCGCAGGGACGATCACCCCTCCACTTT	CASSYFPAQGRSPLHF
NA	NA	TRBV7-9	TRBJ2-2	TGTGCCAGCAGCTTATCAGGCGGGGCCACCGGGGAGCTGTTTTTT	CASSLSGGATGELFF
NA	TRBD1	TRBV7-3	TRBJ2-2	TGTGCCAGCAGCTTCCAGGGGGTGAAGAACACCGGGGAGCTGTTTTTT	CASSFQGVKNTGELFF
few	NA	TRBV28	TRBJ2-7	TGTGCCAGCAGGGACGAGGAGCAGTACTTC	CASRDEEQYF
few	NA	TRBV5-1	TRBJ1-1	TGCGCCAGCAGCTTGAATGAGGCTGAAGCTTTCTTT	CASSLNEAEAFF
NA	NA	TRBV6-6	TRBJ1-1	TGTGCCAGCAGTCCAGTAGCGGTCACGAACACTGAAGCTTTCTTT	CASSPVAVTNTEAFF
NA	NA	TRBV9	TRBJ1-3	TGTGCCAGCAGCGTAGCATCCTCCCTGAGGAGCTCTGGAAACACCATATATTTT	CASSVASSLRSSGNTIYF
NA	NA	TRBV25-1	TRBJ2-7	TGTGCCAGCAGGGGACCCTTTGTTGCTGAACAGTACTTC	CASRGPFVAEQYF
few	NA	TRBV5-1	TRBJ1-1	TGCGCCAGCAGCCCCGGGGAGGATGTGAACACTGAAGCTTTCTTT	CASSPGEDVNTEAFF
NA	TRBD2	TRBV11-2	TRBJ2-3	TGTGCCAGCAGCTTAGGCCCTCCTACTAGCGGGAGGGGGGCAGATACGCAGTATTTT	CASSLGPPTSGRGADTQYF
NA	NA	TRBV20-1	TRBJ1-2	TGCAGTGCTACAGGGAACTATGGCTACACCTTC	CSATGNYGYTF
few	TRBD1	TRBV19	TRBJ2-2	TGTGCCAGTAGTATTCCGCCGGGACAGGGATCGGGAGTGGGCACCGGGGAGCTGTTTTTT	CASSIPPGQGSGVGTGELFF
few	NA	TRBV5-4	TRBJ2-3	TGTGCCAGCAGCTTGTTGTCAGATACGCAGTATTTT	CASSLLSDTQYF
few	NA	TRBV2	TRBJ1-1	TGTGCCAGCAGCGACCCGAACACTGAAGCTTTCTTT	CASSDPNTEAFF
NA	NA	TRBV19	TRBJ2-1	TGTGCCAGTACCCGAAATACCCCGGGACAAGAAAGGAGGAAGCAGTTCTTC	CASTRNTPGQERRKQFF
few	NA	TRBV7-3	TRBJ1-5	TGTGCCAGCAGCTTCGGCATTCAGCCCCAGCATTTT	CASSFGIQPQHF
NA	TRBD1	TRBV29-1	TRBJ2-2	TGCAGCGCTTTGGGACAGATAAACACCGGGGAGCTGTTTTTT	CSALGQINTGELFF
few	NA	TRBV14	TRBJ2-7	TGTGCCAGCAGCCAAGGAGTGGTAGGGGGTCCTCCCTACGAGCAGTACTTC	CASSQGVVGGPPYEQYF
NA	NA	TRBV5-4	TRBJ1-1	TGTGCCAGCAGCTTGCCGCGACAGACGAACACTGAAGCTTTCTTT	CASSLPRQTNTEAFF
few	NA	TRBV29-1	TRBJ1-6	TGCAGCGTTGGGGACCCCGGCGGTAATTCACCCCTCCACTTT	CSVGDPGGNSPLHF